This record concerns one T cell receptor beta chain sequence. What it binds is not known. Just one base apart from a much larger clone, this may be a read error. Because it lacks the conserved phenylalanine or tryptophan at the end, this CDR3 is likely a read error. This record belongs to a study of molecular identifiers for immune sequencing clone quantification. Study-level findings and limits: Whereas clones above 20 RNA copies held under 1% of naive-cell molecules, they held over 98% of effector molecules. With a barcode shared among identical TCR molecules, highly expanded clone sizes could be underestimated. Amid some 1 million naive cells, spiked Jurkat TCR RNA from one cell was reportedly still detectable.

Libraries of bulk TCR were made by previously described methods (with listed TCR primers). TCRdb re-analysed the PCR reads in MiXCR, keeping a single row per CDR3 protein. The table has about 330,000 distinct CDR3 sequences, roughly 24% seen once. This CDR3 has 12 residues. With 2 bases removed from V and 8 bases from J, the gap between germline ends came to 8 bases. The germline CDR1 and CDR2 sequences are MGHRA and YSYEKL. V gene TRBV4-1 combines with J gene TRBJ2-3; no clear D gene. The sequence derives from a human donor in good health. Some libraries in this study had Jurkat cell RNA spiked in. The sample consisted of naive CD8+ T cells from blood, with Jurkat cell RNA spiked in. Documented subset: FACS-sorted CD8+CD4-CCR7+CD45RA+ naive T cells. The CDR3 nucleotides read TGCGCCAGCAGCCAAACGACGGGTACGCAGTATCTT. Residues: CASSQTTGTQYL.